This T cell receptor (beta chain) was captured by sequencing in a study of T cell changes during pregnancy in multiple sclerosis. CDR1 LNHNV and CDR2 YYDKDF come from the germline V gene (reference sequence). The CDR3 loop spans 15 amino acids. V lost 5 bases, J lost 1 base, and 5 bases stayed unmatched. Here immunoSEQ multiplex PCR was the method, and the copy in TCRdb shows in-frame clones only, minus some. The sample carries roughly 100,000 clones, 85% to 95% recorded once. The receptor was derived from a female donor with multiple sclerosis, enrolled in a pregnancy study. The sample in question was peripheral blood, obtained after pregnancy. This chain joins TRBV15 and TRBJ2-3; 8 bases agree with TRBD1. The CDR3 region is CATSGQGGGTDTQYF. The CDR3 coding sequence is TGTGCCACCAGCGGACAGGGAGGTGGCACAGATACGCAGTATTTT.